The 29 T cell receptor beta chains in this list originate from one sample, sequenced in a study of T-cell memory formation after mild COVID-19. From the 5' RACE reads, TCRdb called clonotypes with MiXCR, one entry per CDR3 protein. The repertoire holds about 410,000 distinct CDR3 sequences, with over 15% as singletons. The sequenced material came from PBMCs or a T cell subset sorted from them (not recorded which). Receptors originate from a man aged 18-30 years who had mild COVID-19 (a few samples of this study predate the infection). Cell type and time point are not known.

The chain couples TRBV5-1 to TRBJ1-4; D is ambiguous. The V gene lost 0 bases and the J gene lost 5 bases, with 8 bases spanning the gap. The germline V gene has CDR1 SGHRS and CDR2 YFSETQ. This CDR3 has 14 residues. CDR3 sequence (DNA): TGCGCCAGCAGCTTGGAAGGGAGGAATGAAAAACTGTTTTTT. Translation: CASSLEGRNEKLFF. Complete variable domain (other parts from reference TRBV5-1 and TRBJ1-4): KAGVTQTPRYLIKTRGQQVTLSCSPISGHRSVSWYQQTPGQGLQFLFEYFSETQRNKGNFPGRFSGRQFSNSRSEMNVSTLELGDSALYLCASSLEGRNEKLFFGSGTQLSVL.

This clonotype appeared a few times. As DNA, the CDR3 is TGTGCCATCAGTGTCGACTCCAGCTCTGGAAACACCATATATTTT. Translating gives CAISVDSSSGNTIYF. The chain recombines TRBV10-3 with TRBJ1-3, with D unresolved. V was cut by 4 bases and J by 0 bases, with 10 bases left in between. The CDR3 runs 15 residues. The germline V gene has CDR1 ENHRY and CDR2 SYGVKD.

This clonotype was counted a few times. The V gene is TRBV7-9, the J gene TRBJ1-3; the D gene is possibly TRBD1 (6 bases). The CDR3 sequence is 14 residues long. The V end was cut by 5 bases, the J end by 6 bases, with 14 bases between. CDR1 is SEHNR, CDR2 FQNEAQ, per germline (reference sequence). Written as DNA, the CDR3 is TGTGCCAGCAGCAGCCGGGACACCAAAAACACCATATATTTT. Protein: CASSSRDTKNTIYF.

This clonotype was counted only a few times. V gene TRBV6-1 combines with J gene TRBJ1-4; 7 bases align to TRBD1. This CDR3 region has 14 residues. Trimming took 7 bases from V and 8 from J; bases not matched to a gene: 10. Germline assignment: CDR1 MNHNS and CDR2 SASEGT. The CDR3 DNA is TGTGCCAGCACTGGGGACAGTCGGGGGGAAAAACTGTTTTTT. Its protein product is CASTGDSRGEKLFF.

The sample holds a few counts of this clonotype. The chain carries TRBV29-1 and TRBJ2-7; 7 bases line up with TRBD2. The CDR3 totals 11 residues. CDR1 and CDR2 (germline): SQVTM, ANQGSEA. Unmatched junction bases numbered 3, after V lost 5 bases and J lost 5 bases. The CDR3 loop reads CSVQTSHEQYF. In DNA, the CDR3 is TGCAGCGTTCAGACTAGCCACGAGCAGTACTTC.

The chain has TRBV7-9 and TRBJ1-1; D remains unclear. Between the trimmed V and J ends, which lost 5 bases and 6 bases, there was a span of 22 bases. From germline, CDR1 is SEHNR and CDR2 FQNEAQ (reference sequence). The CDR3 runs to 16 residues. CDR3 coding DNA: TGTGCCAGCAGCCCGGGAGCGTTCGGGATTGGCGCTGAAGCTTTCTTT. It is translated as CASSPGAFGIGAEAFF.

In this sample, this clonotype turned up a few times. The CDR3 nucleotides are TGTGCCACCCGGACAGGGGGCCACGAGCAGTACGTC. Translating it yields CATRTGGHEQYV. The chain uses TRBV10-3 and TRBJ2-7; 11 bases agree with TRBD1. There are 12 residues in the CDR3. Germline V gives CDR1 ENHRY, CDR2 SYGVKD. Trimming removed 10 bases from V and 5 bases from J; junction bases left unmatched: 4.

The chain has TRBV6-5 and TRBJ1-1; the D gene is possibly TRBD1 (6 bases). The V gene lost 5 bases and the J gene lost 5 bases, with 12 bases spanning the gap. Germline V gene sequence: CDR1 MNHEY, CDR2 SVGAGI. The CDR3 is 13 residues long. In nucleotides, the CDR3 is TGTGCCAGCAGTCGCAACAGGGAGACTGAAGCTTTCTTT. This gives the protein CASSRNRETEAFF.

V usage is TRBV7-8 and J usage is TRBJ2-5; 11 bases fit TRBD2. The CDR3 consists of 14 residues. V was clipped by 8 bases and J by 5 bases; unmatched bases: 7. Germline CDR1 reads SGHVS; CDR2 reads FQNEAQ. CDR3 in amino acids: CASVAGGPRETQYF. In DNA form, the CDR3 reads TGTGCCAGCGTAGCGGGGGGGCCGCGGGAGACCCAGTACTTC.

V and J are TRBV7-2 and TRBJ2-1, with D possibly being TRBD2 (6 bases). The CDR3 is made up of 15 amino acids. Germline lookup yields CDR1 SGHTA and CDR2 FQGNSA. Trimming took off 7 bases at V and 3 bases at J, with 16 bases between the two ends. CDR3 amino acids: CASTRQTGDYNEQFF. In nucleotides, the CDR3 is TGTGCCAGCACCCGCCAGACGGGGGACTACAATGAGCAGTTCTTC.

In its sample, this clonotype was seen many times. The chain has TRBV13 and TRBJ1-6, with TRBD1 matching 11 bases. With 8 bases clipped from V and 0 bases from J, the junction kept 12 bases outside the gene matches. The CDR3 runs 19 residues. CDR1 is PRHDT and CDR2 is FYEKMQ in the germline V gene (reference sequence). The CDR3 loop reads CASREFGQGASSYNSPLHF. The CDR3, as DNA: TGTGCCAGCCGGGAGTTCGGACAGGGGGCCAGCTCCTATAATTCACCCCTCCACTTT.

The V call is TRBV12-3 or TRBV12-4, the J call TRBJ2-7; TRBD2 matches at 8 bases. There are 16 residues in the CDR3. V gave up 6 bases and J gave up 4 bases; unmatched junction bases: 14. CDR3 DNA: TGTGCCAGCAGGAAAACTCCGGGACTAGGTCCTTACGAGCAGTACTTC. Its translation: CASRKTPGLGPYEQYF.

This clonotype was counted only a few times. The genes are TRBV3-1 and TRBJ1-1; D unclear. V was clipped by 0 bases and J by 13 bases, with 15 bases between them. CDR1 is LGHDT and CDR2 is YNNKEL in the germline V gene (reference sequence). There are 13 residues in the CDR3. The chain's CDR3 is CASSQDPPYRYFF. The CDR3 DNA is TGTGCCAGCAGCCAAGATCCTCCGTACCGGTATTTCTTT.

This chain uses TRBV14 with TRBJ2-3, with TRBD2 as a possible D gene (7 bases). The CDR3 has 13 amino acids. V was pared by 7 bases and J by 4 bases, with 12 bases between. Germline CDR1 reads SGHDN; CDR2 reads FVKESK. CDR3 DNA: TGTGCCAGCACCCGCGGGGGCGCAGATACGCAGTATTTT. It encodes CASTRGGADTQYF.

V gene TRBV11-2 combines with J gene TRBJ2-2; D not certain. V was shortened by 1 base and J by 4 bases, with 7 bases between the two germline ends. Looked up from germline, CDR1 is SGHAT and CDR2 is FQNNGV. There are 14 residues in the CDR3. CDR3 nucleotide sequence: TGTGCCAGCAGCTTAGTAGGCTCCACCGGGGAGCTGTTTTTT. Protein sequence: CASSLVGSTGELFF.

The chain employs TRBV10-2 and TRBJ2-1; D gene ambiguous. There are 12 residues in the CDR3. Germline V lookup: CDR1 WSHSY, CDR2 SAAADI. V lost 6 bases to trimming and J lost 6 bases, with 9 bases between them. CDR3 in amino acids: CASSPGPNEQFF. The CDR3 nucleotides read TGCGCCAGCAGCCCCGGCCCCAATGAGCAGTTCTTC.

The chain links TRBV28 to TRBJ2-7, with a possible D match to TRBD2 (6 bases). The CDR3 has 13 amino acids. In germline, CDR1 is MDHEN, CDR2 SYDVKM. Trimming took off 3 bases at V and 6 bases at J, with 12 bases between the two ends. The chain's CDR3 is CASSLPGGVEQYV. In DNA form, the CDR3 reads TGTGCCAGCAGTTTGCCCGGGGGTGTCGAGCAGTACGTC.

The rearrangement uses TRBV7-9 and TRBJ2-7, with TRBD1 identical over 7 bases. The CDR3 runs to 13 residues. The germline gives CDR1 SEHNR, CDR2 FQNEAQ (reference sequence). J gave up 4 bases and V 5 bases, and 5 bases lay outside the gene matches. Here the CDR3 DNA reads TGTGCCAGCAGCCCACAGGGGTGGTACGAGCAGTACTTC. It yields the protein CASSPQGWYEQYF.

This chain links TRBV3-1 with TRBJ2-1; D uncertain. This CDR3 has 13 residues. Germline V gene lookup returns CDR1 LGHDT and CDR2 YNNKEL (reference sequence). The V and J ends lost 1 base and 7 bases respectively, with 8 bases between them. The CDR3 is CASSQGRINEQFF. The CDR3 region has the DNA TGTGCCAGCAGCCAAGGTCGGATTAATGAGCAGTTCTTC.

This clonotype has ten or more counts. This rearrangement joins TRBV5-1 to TRBJ2-2; D is ambiguous. In germline, CDR1 is SGHRS, CDR2 YFSETQ. Trimming left V 4 bases short and J 0 bases short, with 16 bases between. The CDR3 sequence is 17 residues long. For the CDR3, the DNA is TGCGCCAGCAGCCCGACGCCCCCGGGTTCGAACACCGGGGAGCTGTTTTTT. It is translated as CASSPTPPGSNTGELFF. The variable domain in full, completed from reference TRBV5-1 and TRBJ2-2, reads KAGVTQTPRYLIKTRGQQVTLSCSPISGHRSVSWYQQTPGQGLQFLFEYFSETQRNKGNFPGRFSGRQFSNSRSEMNVSTLELGDSALYLCASSPTPPGSNTGELFFGEGSRLTVL.

This chain connects TRBV6-2 or TRBV6-3 to TRBJ1-5, with D perhaps matching TRBD1 (6 bases). Germline V gene sequence: CDR1 MNHEY, CDR2 SVGEGT. Trimming shortened V by 11 bases and J by 5 bases, and 10 bases separated the two germline ends. This CDR3 has 11 residues. CDR3 region: CAGGQYQPQHF. The CDR3 coding sequence is TGTGCCGGTGGACAGTATCAGCCCCAGCATTTT.

This clonotype was recorded a few times. This sequence joins TRBV3-1 and TRBJ1-2; D might be TRBD1 (6 bases). V dropped 5 bases and J dropped 5 bases, with 18 bases sitting between them. The CDR3 length is 15 residues. The germline V gene encodes CDR1 LGHDT and CDR2 YNNKEL (reference sequence). CDR3 coding DNA: TGTGCCAGCAGCTGGACAGTGTCAACGTCTTATGGCTACACCTTC. Translating it yields CASSWTVSTSYGYTF.

V gene TRBV9 combines with J gene TRBJ2-5; 10 bases match TRBD2. V trimming: 2 bases; J trimming: 4 bases; junction bases outside the gene matches: 2. This CDR3 has 14 residues. From germline, CDR1 is SGDLS and CDR2 YYNGEE. CDR3 in amino acids: CASSVSGGRETQYF. The DNA of the CDR3 is TGTGCCAGCAGCGTTAGCGGGGGGCGAGAGACCCAGTACTTC.

The J gene is TRBJ2-5, the V gene TRBV5-4, with D unclear. Deletions cut 4 bases from V and 3 bases from J, with 10 bases between. Germline V gives CDR1 SGHNT, CDR2 YYREEE (reference sequence). The CDR3 covers 13 residues. CDR3 nucleotide sequence: TGTGCCAGCAGCCCGGAGATGGAAGAGACCCAGTACTTC. This encodes CASSPEMEETQYF.

The chain combines TRBV5-1 with TRBJ2-1, with D possibly matching TRBD1 (5 bases). With 4 bases removed from V and 3 bases from J, the gap between germline ends came to 14 bases. The CDR3 extends over 15 amino acids. CDR1 and CDR2 from the germline V gene are SGHRS and YFSETQ. In DNA form, the CDR3 reads TGCGCCAGCAGCCCCAGCTGGGGCCTCTACAATGAGCAGTTCTTC. As protein: CASSPSWGLYNEQFF.

This clonotype was seen only a few times. The chain is built from TRBV6-2 or TRBV6-3 and TRBJ1-1; possible D gene TRBD1, 5 bases. V was clipped by 5 bases and J by 5 bases, with 12 bases between them. The CDR3 is 13 amino acids. Per the germline V gene, CDR1 is MNHEY and CDR2 is SVGEGT. This CDR3 reads CASSRWGETEAFF. The CDR3 bases are TGTGCCAGCAGTAGGTGGGGGGAAACTGAAGCTTTCTTT.

This clonotype was observed many times. The chain couples TRBV4-2 to TRBJ2-1; the D call may be TRBD1 or TRBD2 (6 bases each). Trimming pared 4 bases from V and 4 bases from J, leaving 17 bases between. Germline V gene sequence: CDR1 LGHNA, CDR2 YNFKEQ. The CDR3 is 16 residues long. The CDR3: CASSPEGGWGYNEQFF. CDR3 DNA: TGTGCCAGCAGCCCGGAGGGGGGCTGGGGTTACAATGAGCAGTTCTTC.

The V and J genes are TRBV27 and TRBJ1-5, with D perhaps matching TRBD1 (5 bases). With 2 bases removed from V and 4 bases from J, the gap between germline ends came to 15 bases. This CDR3 has 16 amino acids. Germline lookup yields CDR1 MNHEY and CDR2 SMNVEV (reference sequence). The CDR3: CASSLQGNLANQPQHF. CDR3 sequence (DNA): TGTGCCAGCAGTTTACAGGGAAACCTTGCGAATCAGCCCCAGCATTTT.

This clonotype has more than one count but fewer than ten. The rearrangement uses TRBV9 and TRBJ2-5, with 9 bases aligning to TRBD1. Germline V gene sequence: CDR1 SGDLS, CDR2 YYNGEE. CDR3 size: 16 residues. The trim removed 0 bases at V and 5 bases at J, leaving 8 bases unmatched. CDR3: CASSVAITGGRETQYF. In DNA, the CDR3 is TGTGCCAGCAGCGTAGCCATCACAGGGGGCAGGGAGACCCAGTACTTC. Based on the CDR3 plus reference TRBV9 and TRBJ2-5, the full variable domain is DSGVTQTPKHLITATGQRVTLRCSPRSGDLSVYWYQQSLDQGLQFLIQYYNGEERAKGNILERFSAQQFPDLHSELNLSSLELGDSALYFCASSVAITGGRETQYFGPGTRLLVL.